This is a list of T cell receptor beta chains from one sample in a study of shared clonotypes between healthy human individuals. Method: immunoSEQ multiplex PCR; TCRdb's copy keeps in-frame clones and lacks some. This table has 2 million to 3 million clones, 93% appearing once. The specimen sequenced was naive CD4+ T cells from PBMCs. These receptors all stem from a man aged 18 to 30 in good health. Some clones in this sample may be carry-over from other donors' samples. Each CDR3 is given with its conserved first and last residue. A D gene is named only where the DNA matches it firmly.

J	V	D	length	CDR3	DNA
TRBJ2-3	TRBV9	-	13	CASNLQSTDTQYF	TGTGCCAGCAACCTACAGAGCACAGATACGCAGTATTTT
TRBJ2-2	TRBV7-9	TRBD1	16	CASSPPGTGGFGELFF	TGTGCCAGCAGCCCACCCGGGACAGGGGGCTTCGGGGAGCTGTTTTTT
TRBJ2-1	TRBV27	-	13	CASSRKSANEQFF	TGTGCCAGCAGTCGTAAATCCGCCAATGAGCAGTTCTTC
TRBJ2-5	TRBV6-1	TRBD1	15	CASSDRDRGQETQYF	TGTGCCAGCAGTGACCGGGACAGGGGTCAAGAGACCCAGTACTTC
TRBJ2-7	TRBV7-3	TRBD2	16	CASSLASSGSSYEQYF	TGTGCCAGCAGCTTGGCGTCTAGCGGGAGCTCCTACGAGCAGTACTTC
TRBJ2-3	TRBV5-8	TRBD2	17	CASSLAPLAGITDTQYF	TGTGCCAGCAGCTTGGCTCCTCTAGCGGGAATCACAGATACGCAGTATTTT
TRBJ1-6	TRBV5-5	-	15	CASSSLRGDNSPLHF	TGTGCCAGCAGCTCACTCAGGGGAGATAATTCACCCCTCCACTTT
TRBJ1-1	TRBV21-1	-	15	CASREGQGENTEAFF	TGTGCCAGCAGAGAGGGACAGGGTGAGAACACTGAAGCTTTCTTT
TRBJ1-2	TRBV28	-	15	CASSLARGGLYGYTF	TGTGCCAGCAGTTTAGCACGAGGGGGTCTTTATGGCTACACCTTC
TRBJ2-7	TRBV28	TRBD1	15	CASSMGGQGGHEQYF	TGTGCCAGCAGCATGGGCGGACAGGGGGGCCACGAGCAGTACTTC
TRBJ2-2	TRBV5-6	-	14	CASSRDRRNGELFF	TGTGCCAGCAGCCGGGACCGACGAAACGGGGAGCTGTTTTTT
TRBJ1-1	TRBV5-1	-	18	CASSLWGSRTTLNTEAFF	TGCGCCAGCAGCCTATGGGGCTCACGCACAACCCTGAACACTGAAGCTTTCTTT
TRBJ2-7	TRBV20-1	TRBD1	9	CSVGGLRYF	TGCAGTGTAGGGGGCCTCCGGTACTTC
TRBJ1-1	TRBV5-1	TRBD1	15	CASSLVGQGNTEAFF	TGCGCCAGCAGCTTGGTCGGACAGGGTAACACTGAAGCTTTCTTT
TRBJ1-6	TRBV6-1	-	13	CASTRTGVSPLHF	TGTGCCAGCACGAGAACCGGGGTATCCCCCCTCCACTTT